The rows below give T cell receptor beta chains drawn from one sample of a study of OX40 agonist ivuxolimab in advanced cancers. Data came from immunoSEQ multiplex PCR; TCRdb stores just in-frame clones and leaves some out. The sample has some 58,000 clones; around 90% are singletons. This specimen consisted of CD4+ or CD8+ T cells sorted from blood, obtained in a trial of the OX40 agonist ivuxolimab. These receptors came from an adult with an advanced solid tumor such as melanoma, head and neck, liver or kidney cancer. Each CDR3 is given without its conserved first and last residue. Only part of the rows carry a size: once, few, many, or a class if the clone is expanded.

length: 13
J: TRBJ2-6
V: TRBV19
size: .
CDR3: ASCRANSGANVLT

length: 11
J: TRBJ2-7
V: TRBV7-9
size: .
CDR3: ASSFGLRAEQY

length: 14
J: TRBJ2-7
V: TRBV16
size: .
CDR3: ASSQFPSGSVYEQY

length: 13
J: TRBJ2-6
V: TRBV6-5
size: .
CDR3: ASRITASGANVLT

length: 14
J: TRBJ2-2
V: TRBV2
size: .
CDR3: ASSVRLAGLNGELF

length: 14
J: TRBJ2-2
V: TRBV7-9
size: .
CDR3: ASSLELLAGTGELF

length: 12
J: TRBJ1-5
V: TRBV9
size: .
CDR3: ASSPAAGDQPQH

length: 14
J: TRBJ1-5
V: TRBV19
size: .
CDR3: ASSIVGGLGGQPQH

length: 12
J: TRBJ2-7
V: TRBV27
size: .
CDR3: ASRFEAASYEQY

length: 13
J: TRBJ1-4
V: TRBV28
size: .
CDR3: ASSPYRGSGEKLF

length: 10
J: TRBJ2-1
V: TRBV2
size: once
CDR3: ASSRDYNEQF

length: 14
J: TRBJ2-2
V: TRBV21-1
size: .
CDR3: ASSPRGQGDTGELF

length: 9
J: TRBJ1-2
V: TRBV20-1
size: .
CDR3: SAPNRGGYT